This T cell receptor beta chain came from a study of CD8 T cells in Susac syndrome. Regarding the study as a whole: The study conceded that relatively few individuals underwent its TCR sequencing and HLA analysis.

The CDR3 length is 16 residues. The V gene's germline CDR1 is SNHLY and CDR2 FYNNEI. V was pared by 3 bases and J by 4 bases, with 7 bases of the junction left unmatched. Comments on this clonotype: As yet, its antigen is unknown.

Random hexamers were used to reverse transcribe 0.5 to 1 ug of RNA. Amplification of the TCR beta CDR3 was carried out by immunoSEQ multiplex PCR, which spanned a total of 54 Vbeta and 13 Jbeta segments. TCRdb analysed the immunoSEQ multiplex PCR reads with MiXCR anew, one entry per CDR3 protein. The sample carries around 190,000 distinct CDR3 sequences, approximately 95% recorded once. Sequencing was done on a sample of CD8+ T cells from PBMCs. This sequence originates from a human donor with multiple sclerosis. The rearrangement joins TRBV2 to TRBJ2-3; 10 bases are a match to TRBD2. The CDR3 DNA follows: TGTGCCAGCAGTGACAGCCAGCGGGGGGGCTCAGATACGCAGTATTTT. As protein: CASSDSQRGGSDTQYF. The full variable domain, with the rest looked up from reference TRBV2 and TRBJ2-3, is EPEVTQTPSHQVTQMGQEVILRCVPISNHLYFYWYRQILGQKVEFLVSFYNNEISEKSEIFDDQFSVERPDGSNFTLKIRSTKLEDSAMYFCASSDSQRGGSDTQYFGPGTRLTVL.